This entry lists 21 T cell receptor beta chains sequenced from one sample in a study of blood T cells in healthy people across ages. Primed by a sample-barcoded 5' primer and a J-beta primer mix, a second PCR proceeded for 7 to 11 cycles. TCRdb re-called the 5' RACE reads with MiXCR, one entry per CDR3 protein. The repertoire consists of 850,000 or so distinct CDR3 sequences, with about 28% occurring once and the leading ten covering 17%. The sample was blood. Every receptor here comes from a woman aged 80 or over in good health.

In its sample, this clonotype was seen a few times. This rearrangement joins TRBV7-2 to TRBJ1-1; D is ambiguous. V was pared by 1 base and J by 0 bases, with 18 bases between. The CDR3 extends over 18 amino acids. The germline CDR1 and CDR2 sequences are SGHTA and FQGNSA. CDR3 bases: TGTGCCAGCAGCTTAGTTTCCCCCTCGGACGGCTTGAACACTGAAGCTTTCTTT. Protein: CASSLVSPSDGLNTEAFF.

This clonotype was seen more than once but under ten times. This chain uses TRBV27 with TRBJ2-7; D not resolved. The end of the DNA fits TRBJ2-5 better, so the J call may be wrong. CDR3 length: 13 amino acids. Germline loops: CDR1 MNHEY, CDR2 SMNVEV (reference sequence). The CDR3 DNA reads TGTGCCAGCAGTTTAATGGGTTCAGAGACCCAGTACTTC. As protein: CASSLMGSETQYF.

Concerning this clonotype itself: Possible read error: a much larger clone is one base away. This chain connects TRBV6-6 to TRBJ1-1; no clear D. V lost 6 bases and J 0 bases, leaving 8 bases between the germline ends. Germline CDR1 and CDR2: MNHNY and SVGAGI (reference sequence). CDR3 size: 13 residues. The CDR3 loop reads CASRSGVNTEAFF. The CDR3 DNA reads TGTGCCAGCAGGTCGGGAGTGAACACTGAAGCTTTCTTT.

The CDR3 spells CSALLGHRNTEAFF. The CDR3 DNA reads TGCAGCGCCCTCCTAGGTCACAGGAACACTGAAGCTTTCTTT. The chain couples TRBV29-1 to TRBJ1-1; no definite D call. This CDR3 contains 14 residues. Trimming took off 7 bases at V and 1 base at J, with 16 bases between the two ends. Germline CDR1 reads SQVTM; CDR2 reads ANQGSEA.

The chain carries TRBV7-6 and TRBJ1-3, with no clear D. V shed 0 bases and J shed 6 bases, with 12 bases lying between them. The CDR3 runs 15 residues. Germline values: CDR1 SGHVS, CDR2 FNYEAQ. CDR3 sequence (DNA): TGTGCCAGCAGCTTAGCGCCCAGTTCATTAAACACCATATATTTT. Its protein product is CASSLAPSSLNTIYF.

The chain uses TRBV7-2 and TRBJ1-2; possible D gene TRBD1, 5 bases. Germline V CDR1 and CDR2: SGHTA, FQGNSA. CDR3 size: 14 residues. V dropped 1 base and J dropped 10 bases, with 16 bases sitting between them. Here the CDR3 DNA reads TGTGCCAGCAGCTTAGTAGGGACTAACCATGACTACACCTTC. Amino acids: CASSLVGTNHDYTF.

Regarding this clonotype: A much bigger clone sits one base away, suggesting this may be a read error. The CDR3 here is CASSLYGQFTDTQYF. In nucleotides, the CDR3 is TGTGCCAGCAGCTTATACGGACAGTTCACAGATACGCAGTATTTT. This chain connects TRBV7-2 to TRBJ2-3; the D gene is possibly TRBD1 (6 bases). Germline CDR1 reads SGHTA; CDR2 reads FQGNSA. Trimming removed 2 bases at V and 2 bases at J, with 11 bases between. This CDR3 has 15 amino acids.

In the case of this clonotype: Just one base apart from a much larger clone, this may be a read error. The chain is built from TRBV7-2 and TRBJ2-1, with D uncertain. Matching the DNA end better, TRBJ2-7 makes the J call doubtful. This CDR3 comprises 16 residues. CDR1 SGHTA and CDR2 FQGNSA come from the germline V gene. CDR3 protein: CASSSRGGSSYNEQYF. DNA of the CDR3: TGTGCCAGCAGCTCCCGAGGCGGAAGCTCCTACAATGAGCAGTACTTC.

This clonotype was recorded at least ten times. With a much larger clone just one base away, this may be a read error. This chain joins TRBV20-1 and TRBJ2-5, with unresolved D. Germline V gives CDR1 DFQATT, CDR2 SNEGSKA (reference sequence). CDR3 length: 12 residues. In DNA form, the CDR3 reads TGCAGGGCTATTAAGGTCGGGGAGACCCAGTACTTC. It codes for CRAIKVGETQYF.

This clonotype was observed a few times. V and J are TRBV4-3 and TRBJ2-2; D possibly matches TRBD1 or TRBD2 (5 bases each). The CDR3 is made up of 13 amino acids. V lost 6 bases, J lost 7 bases, and 12 bases lay in between. Germline V lookup: CDR1 LGHNA, CDR2 YSLEER. The CDR3 bases are TGCGCCAGCAGGGAACAGGCGGGCGGGGAGCTGTTTTTT. It codes for CASREQAGGELFF.

The V and J genes are TRBV20-1 and TRBJ1-2; maybe TRBD1 (5 bases). Per germline, CDR1 DFQATT and CDR2 SNEGSKA (reference sequence). This CDR3 is 10 amino acids long. The CDR3 region has the DNA TGCTTGGGTCAGGGTGATGGCTACACCTTC. Encoded protein: CLGQGDGYTF.

CDR3: CASSQAASGGYSYEQYF. The CDR3 coding sequence is TGCGCCAGCAGCCAAGCAGCTAGCGGGGGGTACTCCTACGAGCAGTACTTC. V and J are TRBV4-1 and TRBJ2-7; TRBD2 aligns across 11 bases. The V and J ends lost 1 base and 0 bases, in that order; junction bases with no gene match: 5. CDR3 length: 17 residues. Germline V lookup: CDR1 MGHRA, CDR2 YSYEKL.

The sample holds many counts of this clonotype. This chain uses TRBV7-2 with TRBJ1-6, with 12 bases aligning to TRBD1. With 3 bases clipped from V and 7 bases from J, the junction kept 10 bases outside the gene matches. Per the germline V gene, CDR1 is SGHTA and CDR2 is FQGNSA. This CDR3 spans 18 amino acids. As DNA, the CDR3 is TGTGCCAGCAGCTTGGGGGACAGGGGGCGCGGGGGGAATTCACCCCTCCACTTT. Protein product: CASSLGDRGRGGNSPLHF.

About this clonotype itself: Since a much larger clone is just one base distant, this may be a read error. The rearrangement joins TRBV6-2 or TRBV6-3 to TRBJ2-1; 9 bases are shared with TRBD1. V lost 11 bases to trimming and J lost 3 bases; unmatched junction nucleotides: 5. Germline V gives CDR1 MNHEY, CDR2 SVGEGT. The CDR3 is 13 residues long. The CDR3 DNA reads as TGTGCCGACCGGGACAGGGTCTACAATGAGCAGTTCTTC. Its translation is CADRDRVYNEQFF.

This clonotype was detected ten times or more. The chain is built from TRBV15 and TRBJ2-1; D gene ambiguous. The CDR3 length is 15 residues. CDR1 is LNHNV and CDR2 is YYDKDF in the germline V gene (reference sequence). V was pared by 4 bases and J by 2 bases, with 12 bases between. CDR3: CATSTRGWTYNEQFF. CDR3 in DNA: TGTGCCACCAGCACCCGTGGATGGACCTACAATGAGCAGTTCTTC.

Turning to this clonotype: Since no conserved phenylalanine or tryptophan closes the CDR3, a read error is the likely cause. The chain recombines TRBV18 with TRBJ2-1; D is unresolved. Germline CDR1 is KGHSH and CDR2 is LQKENI. This CDR3 is built from 13 residues. The V gene lost 0 bases and the J gene lost 5 bases, with 5 bases spanning the gap. CDR3 sequence: CASSPPNDNEQFC. The CDR3 DNA reads as TGTGCCAGCTCACCACCGAACGACAATGAGCAGTTCTGC.

This clonotype was counted between two and nine times. The chain recombines TRBV6-2 or TRBV6-3 with TRBJ1-5; D unclear. CDR1 and CDR2 (germline): MNHEY, SVGEGT. The CDR3 has 11 residues. V lost 5 bases to trimming and J lost 11 bases, with 10 bases between them. The CDR3 protein is CASSTTSAQHF. The CDR3 bases are TGTGCCAGCAGTACGACCTCGGCCCAGCATTTT.

This clonotype has at least ten counts. V usage is TRBV12-3 or TRBV12-4 and J usage is TRBJ2-3, with no clear D. The CDR3 is made up of 12 amino acids. Trimming stripped 3 bases from V and 10 bases from J, with 11 bases between. CDR3 DNA: TGTGCCAGCAGTTTGCAACAAAGCCCGCAGTATTTT. Protein: CASSLQQSPQYF.

This clonotype occurred many times. V and J are TRBV28 and TRBJ2-7; either TRBD1 or TRBD2 may supply D (5 bases each). Trimming shortened V by 11 bases and J by 5 bases, and 16 bases separated the two germline ends. This CDR3 spans 12 amino acids. Germline CDR1 MDHEN, CDR2 SYDVKM. The CDR3 DNA reads as TGTGCCGTCCGGGACCCGGGAAACGAGCAGTACTTC. Protein: CAVRDPGNEQYF.

Note on this clonotype: One end of the junction does not line up with germline, which may come from a read error. The CDR3, as DNA: TGTGCCATACTTGGGTCCCCCACCCCTACCGCTGAAGCTCTCTTT. It is translated as CAILGSPTPTAEALF. The chain recombines TRBV28 with TRBJ1-1, with D hard to call. Germline values: CDR1 MDHEN, CDR2 SYDVKM. This CDR3 has 15 residues.

This clonotype was counted a few times. The rearrangement joins TRBV6-6 to TRBJ2-2, with 8 bases aligning to TRBD1. J lost 4 bases, V lost 7 bases, and 8 bases had no gene match. This CDR3 region has 15 residues. Germline V CDR1 and CDR2: MNHNY, SVGAGI (reference sequence). CDR3 in amino acids: CASKGQGAGTGELFF. Here the CDR3 DNA reads TGTGCCAGCAAAGGGCAGGGGGCCGGCACCGGGGAGCTGTTTTTT.